This TCR beta chain was found in a study of blood T cell repertoires in COVID-19 (dated by TCRdb to about 2020). With respect to the entire study: Collaborator samples came from the United States, Italy and Spain and covered acute and convalescent phases of COVID-19. Samples came from the ongoing ImmuneRACE study (first 160 participants) plus 1,254 subjects from 6 global collaborators. Deeply sampled blood TCRbeta repertoires from subjects exposed to, actively infected with, or recovered from COVID-19 were included in the dataset. The material from the prospective study consisted of cDNA or gDNA derived from T cells, B-cell-depleted T cells, or PBMCs. Where available, HLA class I and class II types were taken from metadata supplied by the sample provider and were not determined by assay-based typing. Sample metadata almost always included a de-identified subject ID, COVID-19 status, age in years and sex. The repertoires were made available in a free public database intended to serve as a resource for research on the immune response to SARS-CoV-2. Overall study outcomes, separate from this receptor: Clinical and demographic metadata were provided uncurated, with the amount varying by source and participant.

The immunoSEQ Assay, a bias-controlled multiplex PCR, was used to amplify TCRbeta CDR3 regions from genomic DNA. As for the authors' bioinformatics: Within the assay, amplification of reference gene primers was used to estimate how many nucleated cells each sample contained. To quantify the absolute abundance of each unique TCRbeta CDR3 rearrangement, sequence reads were collapsed and filtered. For each sample, productive Simpson clonality was calculated as the square root of Simpson's diversity index across productive rearrangements. Imported from immuneACCESS, the table was reduced by TCRdb to in-frame sequences with V and J called. These copies leave out some clones; in studies compared against another copy, an unresolved V gene accounts for under half, and the cause of the remainder is not known. V, J and clone size are those of that table, while D and trimming were read from the DNA. This sample holds about 350,000 clones; more than 85% were observed only once. Approximately 0.99% of the sample is in the top ten clones.

Enrolling through a virtual design, the prospective study's participants ranged in age from about 18 to 100 years and lived across 24 United States geographic areas. Cohort assignment in the prospective study relied on participant-reported clinical history from a screening survey and a study questionnaire. ImmuneRACE Cohort 3 recovered participants were defined by two consecutive negative NP/OP PCR tests, healthcare professional clearance, or symptom resolution. In the prospective study, mobile phlebotomists collected whole blood, serum and a nasopharyngeal or oropharyngeal swab from each participant. Prospective study participants could optionally give additional blood draws and questionnaires over an approximately two-month period. Before DNA extraction, blood samples from the prospective study were shipped at room temperature or frozen. Reading from cysteine to phenylalanine, the CDR3 counts 14 amino acids. Only CDR3 DNA remains: 42 bases, in frame from the first base. V lost 11 bases and J lost 5 bases, and the count of bases not matched to a germline gene is 11. Sequences SEHNR (CDR1) and FQNEAQ (CDR2) are obtained from the germline V gene (reference sequence).

In regard to this clone: The antigen it binds to is not known. No qualities accompany the bases; no much larger clone lies one base away.

The sequenced material came from PBMCs or T cells enriched from blood (not recorded which). The chain uses TRBV7-9 and TRBJ2-2, with 7 bases matching TRBD1. The clonotype was recovered from a woman aged 25 to 39 who had recovered from COVID-19. The CDR3 region: CAYHTGEKTGELFF. The bases read TGTGCCTATCACACAGGGGAGAAGACCGGGGAGCTGTTTTTT.